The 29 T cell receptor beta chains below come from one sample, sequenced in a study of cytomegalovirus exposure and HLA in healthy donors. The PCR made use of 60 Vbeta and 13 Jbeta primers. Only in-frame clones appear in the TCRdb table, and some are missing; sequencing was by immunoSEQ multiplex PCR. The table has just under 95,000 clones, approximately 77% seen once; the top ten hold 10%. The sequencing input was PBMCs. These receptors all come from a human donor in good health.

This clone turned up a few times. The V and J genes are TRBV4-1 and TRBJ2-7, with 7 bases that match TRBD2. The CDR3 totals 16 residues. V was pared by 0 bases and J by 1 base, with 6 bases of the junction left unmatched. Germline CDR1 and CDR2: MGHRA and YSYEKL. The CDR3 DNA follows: TGCGCCAGCAGCCAAGAGATCACTAGCGAATCCTACGAGCAGTACTTC. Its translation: CASSQEITSESYEQYF.

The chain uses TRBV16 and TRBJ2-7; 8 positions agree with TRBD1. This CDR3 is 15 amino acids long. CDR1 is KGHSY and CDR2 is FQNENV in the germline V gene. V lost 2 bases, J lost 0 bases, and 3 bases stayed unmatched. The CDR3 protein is CASSQTGQGSYEQYF. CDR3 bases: TGTGCCAGCAGCCAAACTGGACAGGGCTCCTACGAGCAGTACTTC.

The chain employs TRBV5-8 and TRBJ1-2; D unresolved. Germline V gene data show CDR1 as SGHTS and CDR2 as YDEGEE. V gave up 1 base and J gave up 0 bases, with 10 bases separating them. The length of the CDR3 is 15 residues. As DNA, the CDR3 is TGTGCCAGCAGCTTGAAATACGAGGCTAACTATGGCTACACCTTC. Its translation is CASSLKYEANYGYTF. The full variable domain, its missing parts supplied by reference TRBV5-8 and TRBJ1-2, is EAGVTQSPTHLIKTRGQQATLRCSPISGHTSVYWYQQALGLGLQFLLWYDEGEERNRGNFPPRFSGRQFPNYSSELNVNALELEDSALYLCASSLKYEANYGYTFGSGTRLTVV.

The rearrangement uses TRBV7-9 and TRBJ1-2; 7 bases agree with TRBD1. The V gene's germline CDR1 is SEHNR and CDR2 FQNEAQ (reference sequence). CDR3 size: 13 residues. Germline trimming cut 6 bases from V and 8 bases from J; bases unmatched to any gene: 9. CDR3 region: CASRTGQKEGYTF. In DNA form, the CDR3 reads TGTGCCAGCAGAACGGGACAGAAAGAGGGCTACACCTTC.

The CDR3 here is CASKSGREYKEQFF. In DNA, the CDR3 is TGTGCCAGCAAGAGCGGGCGGGAGTATAAGGAGCAGTTCTTC. The chain recombines TRBV19 with TRBJ2-1, with 7 bases matching TRBD2. The germline V gene has CDR1 LNHDA and CDR2 SQIVND (reference sequence). The CDR3 spans 14 residues. The ends lost 9 bases at V and 10 bases at J; junction bases unmatched: 15.

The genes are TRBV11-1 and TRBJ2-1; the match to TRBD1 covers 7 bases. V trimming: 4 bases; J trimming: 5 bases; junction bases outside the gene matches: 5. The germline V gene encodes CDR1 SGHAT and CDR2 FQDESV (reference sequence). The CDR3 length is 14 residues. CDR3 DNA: TGTGCCAGCAGCTCAGAGGACAGGAACAATGAGCAGTTCTTC. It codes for CASSSEDRNNEQFF.

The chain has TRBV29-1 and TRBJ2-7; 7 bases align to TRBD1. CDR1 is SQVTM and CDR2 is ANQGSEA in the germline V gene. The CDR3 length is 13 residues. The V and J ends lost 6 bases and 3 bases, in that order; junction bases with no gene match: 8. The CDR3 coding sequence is TGCAGCGTCGAGGGACAGTCTAGCTACGAGCAGTACTTC. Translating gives CSVEGQSSYEQYF.

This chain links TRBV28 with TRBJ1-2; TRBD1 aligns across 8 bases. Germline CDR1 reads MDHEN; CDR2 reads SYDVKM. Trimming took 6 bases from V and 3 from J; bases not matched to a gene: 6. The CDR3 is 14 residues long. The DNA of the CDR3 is TGTGCCAGCAGGTCACAGGGGGGCGACTATGGCTACACCTTC. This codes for CASRSQGGDYGYTF.

In nucleotides, the CDR3 is TGTGCCAGCAGCAGCGAGGGGGCAGGGTGGAATGGCTACACCTTC. The encoded protein is CASSSEGAGWNGYTF. The rearrangement links TRBV2 to TRBJ1-2, with 7 bases fitting TRBD1. J gave up 6 bases and V 6 bases, and 13 bases lay outside the gene matches. Germline CDR1 is SNHLY and CDR2 is FYNNEI. The CDR3 is made up of 15 amino acids.

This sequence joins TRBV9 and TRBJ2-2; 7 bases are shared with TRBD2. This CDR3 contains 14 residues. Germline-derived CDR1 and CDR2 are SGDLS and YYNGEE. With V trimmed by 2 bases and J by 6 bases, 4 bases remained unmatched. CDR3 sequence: CASSVSGRAGELFF. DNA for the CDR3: TGTGCCAGCAGCGTGTCAGGGAGGGCCGGGGAGCTGTTTTTT.

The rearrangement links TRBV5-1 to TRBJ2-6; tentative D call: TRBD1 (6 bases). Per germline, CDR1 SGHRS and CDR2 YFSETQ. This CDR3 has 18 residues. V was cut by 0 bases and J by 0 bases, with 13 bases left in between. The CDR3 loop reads CASSLVGTRTSGANVLTF. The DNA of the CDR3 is TGCGCCAGCAGCTTGGTCGGGACACGAACCTCTGGGGCCAACGTCCTGACTTTC.

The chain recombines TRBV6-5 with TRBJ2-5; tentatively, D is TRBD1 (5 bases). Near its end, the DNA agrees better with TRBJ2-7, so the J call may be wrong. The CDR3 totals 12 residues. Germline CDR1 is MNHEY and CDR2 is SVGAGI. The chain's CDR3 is CATMGPSYEQYF. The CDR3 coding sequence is TGTGCCACCATGGGGCCCTCCTACGAGCAGTACTTC.

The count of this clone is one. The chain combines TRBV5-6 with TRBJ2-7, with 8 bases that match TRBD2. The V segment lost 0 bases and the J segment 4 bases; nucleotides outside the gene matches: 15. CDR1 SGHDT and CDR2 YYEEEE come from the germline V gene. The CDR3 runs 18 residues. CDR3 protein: CASSLAVLIAGKLYEQYF. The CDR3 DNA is TGTGCCAGCAGCTTGGCCGTTCTAATAGCGGGAAAGCTGTACGAGCAGTACTTC. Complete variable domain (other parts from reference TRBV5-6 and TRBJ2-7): DAGVTQSPTHLIKTRGQQVTLRCSPKSGHDTVSWYQQALGQGPQFIFQYYEEEERQRGNFPDRFSGHQFPNYSSELNVNALLLGDSALYLCASSLAVLIAGKLYEQYFGPGTRLTVT.

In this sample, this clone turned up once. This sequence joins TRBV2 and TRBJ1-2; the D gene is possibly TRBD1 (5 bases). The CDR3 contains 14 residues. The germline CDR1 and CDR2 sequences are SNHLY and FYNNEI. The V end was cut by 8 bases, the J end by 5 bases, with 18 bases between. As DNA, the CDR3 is TGTGCCAGCCACCCACAGGCCAGGCCTTATGGCTACACCTTC. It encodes CASHPQARPYGYTF.

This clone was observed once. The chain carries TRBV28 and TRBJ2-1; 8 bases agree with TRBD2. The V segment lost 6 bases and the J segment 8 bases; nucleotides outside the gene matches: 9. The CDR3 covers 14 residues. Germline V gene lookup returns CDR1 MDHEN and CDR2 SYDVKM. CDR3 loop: CASRSGSIIDEQFF. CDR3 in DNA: TGTGCCAGCAGGAGCGGGAGTATCATCGATGAGCAGTTCTTC.

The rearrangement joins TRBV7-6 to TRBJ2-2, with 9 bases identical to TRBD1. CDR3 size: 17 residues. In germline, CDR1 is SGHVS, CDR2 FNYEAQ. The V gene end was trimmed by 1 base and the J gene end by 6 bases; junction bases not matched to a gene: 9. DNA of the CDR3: TGTGCCAGCAGCTTAGGAGCCGGGACAGGGACCCCCGGGGAGCTGTTTTTT. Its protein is CASSLGAGTGTPGELFF.

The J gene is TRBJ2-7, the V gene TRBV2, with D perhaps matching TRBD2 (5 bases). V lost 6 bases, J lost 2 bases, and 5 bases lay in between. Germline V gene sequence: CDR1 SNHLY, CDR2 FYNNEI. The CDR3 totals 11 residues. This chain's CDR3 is CASSGTYEQYF. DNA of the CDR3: TGTGCCAGCAGCGGGACCTACGAGCAGTACTTC.

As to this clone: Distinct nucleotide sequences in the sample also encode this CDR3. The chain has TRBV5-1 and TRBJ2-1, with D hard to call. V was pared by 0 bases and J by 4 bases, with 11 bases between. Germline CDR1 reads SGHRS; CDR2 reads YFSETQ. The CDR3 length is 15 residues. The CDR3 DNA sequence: TGCGCCAGCAGCTTGGATTTAGCCTCGTACAATGAGCAGTTCTTC. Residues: CASSLDLASYNEQFF. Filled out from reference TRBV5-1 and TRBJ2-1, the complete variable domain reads KAGVTQTPRYLIKTRGQQVTLSCSPISGHRSVSWYQQTPGQGLQFLFEYFSETQRNKGNFPGRFSGRQFSNSRSEMNVSTLELGDSALYLCASSLDLASYNEQFFGPGTRLTVL.

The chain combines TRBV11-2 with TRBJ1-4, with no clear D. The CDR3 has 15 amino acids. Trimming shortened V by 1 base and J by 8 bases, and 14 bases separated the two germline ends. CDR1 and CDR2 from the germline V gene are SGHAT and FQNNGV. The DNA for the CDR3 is TGTGCCAGCAGCTTAGGAGGGAGGAGTTTCGAAAAACTGTTTTTT. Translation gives CASSLGGRSFEKLFF.

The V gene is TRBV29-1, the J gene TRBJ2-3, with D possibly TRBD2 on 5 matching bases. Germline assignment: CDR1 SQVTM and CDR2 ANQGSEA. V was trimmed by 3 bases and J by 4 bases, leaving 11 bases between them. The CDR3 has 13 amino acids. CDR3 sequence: CSVEDSNADTQYF. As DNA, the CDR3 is TGCAGCGTTGAGGACTCTAATGCAGATACGCAGTATTTT.

The CDR3 region is CSAGTDRAFTF. In DNA, the CDR3 is TGCAGCGCTGGAACGGACAGGGCTTTCACCTTC. The V gene is TRBV29-1, the J gene TRBJ1-2, with TRBD1 matching 8 bases. Trimming took 7 bases from V and 13 from J; bases not matched to a gene: 11. The CDR3 consists of 11 residues. The V gene's germline CDR1 is SQVTM and CDR2 ANQGSEA.

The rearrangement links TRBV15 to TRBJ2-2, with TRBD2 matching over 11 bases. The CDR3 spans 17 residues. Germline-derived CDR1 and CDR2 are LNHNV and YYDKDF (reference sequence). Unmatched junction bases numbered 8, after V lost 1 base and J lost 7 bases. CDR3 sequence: CATSRGGLAEGNGELFF. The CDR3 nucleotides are TGTGCCACCAGCAGAGGGGGACTAGCGGAGGGGAACGGGGAGCTGTTTTTT.

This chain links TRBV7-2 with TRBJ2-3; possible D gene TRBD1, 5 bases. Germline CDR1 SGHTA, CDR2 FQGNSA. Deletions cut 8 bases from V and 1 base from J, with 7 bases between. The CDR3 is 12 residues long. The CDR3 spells CASAGRTDTQYF. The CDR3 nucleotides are TGTGCCAGCGCAGGGCGCACAGATACGCAGTATTTT.

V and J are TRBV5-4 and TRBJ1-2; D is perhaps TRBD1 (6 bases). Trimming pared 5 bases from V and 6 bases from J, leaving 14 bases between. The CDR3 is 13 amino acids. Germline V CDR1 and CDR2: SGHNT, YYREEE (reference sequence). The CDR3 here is CASSVDRLNGYTF. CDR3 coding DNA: TGTGCCAGCAGTGTAGACAGGCTGAATGGCTACACCTTC.

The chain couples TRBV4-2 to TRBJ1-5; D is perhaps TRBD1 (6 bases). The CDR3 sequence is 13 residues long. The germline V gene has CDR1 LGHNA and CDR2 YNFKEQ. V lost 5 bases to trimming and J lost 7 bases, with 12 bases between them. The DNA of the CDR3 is TGTGCCAGCAGCGAACAGGGATGGCAGCCCCAGCATTTT. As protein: CASSEQGWQPQHF.

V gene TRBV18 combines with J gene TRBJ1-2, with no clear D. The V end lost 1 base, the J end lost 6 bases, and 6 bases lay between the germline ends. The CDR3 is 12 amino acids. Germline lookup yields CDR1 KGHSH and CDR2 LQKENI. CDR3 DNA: TGTGCCAGCTCACCACGGGAGGATGGCTACACCTTC. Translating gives CASSPREDGYTF.

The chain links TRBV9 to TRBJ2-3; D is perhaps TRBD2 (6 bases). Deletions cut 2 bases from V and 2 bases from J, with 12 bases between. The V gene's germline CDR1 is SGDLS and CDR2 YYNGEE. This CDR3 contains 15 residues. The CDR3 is CASSVGGDHTDTQYF. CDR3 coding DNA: TGTGCCAGCAGCGTCGGCGGGGACCACACAGATACGCAGTATTTT.

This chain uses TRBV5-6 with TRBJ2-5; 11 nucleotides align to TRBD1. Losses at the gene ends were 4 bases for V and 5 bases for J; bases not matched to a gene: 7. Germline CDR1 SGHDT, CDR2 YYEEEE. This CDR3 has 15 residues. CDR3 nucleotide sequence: TGTGCCAGCAGCGAAGGGACAGGGGGAGCGGAGACCCAGTACTTC. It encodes CASSEGTGGAETQYF.

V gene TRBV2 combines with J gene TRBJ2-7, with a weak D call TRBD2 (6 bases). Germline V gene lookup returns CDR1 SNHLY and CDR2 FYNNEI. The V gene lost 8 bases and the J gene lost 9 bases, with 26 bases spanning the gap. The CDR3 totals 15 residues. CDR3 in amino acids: CASQREVGGYEGQYF. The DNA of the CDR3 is TGTGCCAGCCAGCGTGAGGTGGGAGGCTACGAAGGGCAGTACTTC. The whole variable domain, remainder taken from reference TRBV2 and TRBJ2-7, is EPEVTQTPSHQVTQMGQEVILRCVPISNHLYFYWYRQILGQKVEFLVSFYNNEISEKSEIFDDQFSVERPDGSNFTLKIRSTKLEDSAMYFCASQREVGGYEGQYFGPGTRLTVT.